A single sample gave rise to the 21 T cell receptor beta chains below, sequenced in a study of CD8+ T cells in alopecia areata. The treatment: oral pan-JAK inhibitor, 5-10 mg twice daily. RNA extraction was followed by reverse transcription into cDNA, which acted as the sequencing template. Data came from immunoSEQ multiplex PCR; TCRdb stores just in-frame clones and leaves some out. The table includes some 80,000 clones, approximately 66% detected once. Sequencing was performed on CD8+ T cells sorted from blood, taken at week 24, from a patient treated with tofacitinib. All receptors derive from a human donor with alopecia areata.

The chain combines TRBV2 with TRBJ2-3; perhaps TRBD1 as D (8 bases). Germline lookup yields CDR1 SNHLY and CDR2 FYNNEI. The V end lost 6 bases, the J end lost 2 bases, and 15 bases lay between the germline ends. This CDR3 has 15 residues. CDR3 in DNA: TGTGCCAGCAGGAGCGGGACAGGTTACACAGATACGCAGTATTTT. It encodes CASRSGTGYTDTQYF. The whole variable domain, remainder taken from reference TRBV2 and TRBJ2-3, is EPEVTQTPSHQVTQMGQEVILRCVPISNHLYFYWYRQILGQKVEFLVSFYNNEISEKSEIFDDQFSVERPDGSNFTLKIRSTKLEDSAMYFCASRSGTGYTDTQYFGPGTRLTVL.

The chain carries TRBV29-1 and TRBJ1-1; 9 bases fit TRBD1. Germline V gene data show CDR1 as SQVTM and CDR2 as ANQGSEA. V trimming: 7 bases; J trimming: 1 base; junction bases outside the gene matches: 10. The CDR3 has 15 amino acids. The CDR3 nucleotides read TGCAGCGGCGGACAGGGGCTATTCAAGAACACTGAAGCTTTCTTT. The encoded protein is CSGGQGLFKNTEAFF.

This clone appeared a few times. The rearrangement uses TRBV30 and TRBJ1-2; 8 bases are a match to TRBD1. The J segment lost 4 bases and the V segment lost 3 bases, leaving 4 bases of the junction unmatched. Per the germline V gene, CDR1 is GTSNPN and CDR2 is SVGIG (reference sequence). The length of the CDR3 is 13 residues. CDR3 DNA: TGTGCCTGGAGCGAGACAGGGGTCTATGGCTACACCTTC. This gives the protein CAWSETGVYGYTF.

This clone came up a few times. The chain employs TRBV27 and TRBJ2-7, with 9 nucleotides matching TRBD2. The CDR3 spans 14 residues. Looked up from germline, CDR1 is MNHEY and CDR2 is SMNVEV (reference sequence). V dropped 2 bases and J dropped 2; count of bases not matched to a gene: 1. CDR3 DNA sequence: TGTGCCAGCAGTTTAGCGGGGGGGACCTACGAGCAGTACTTC. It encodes CASSLAGGTYEQYF.

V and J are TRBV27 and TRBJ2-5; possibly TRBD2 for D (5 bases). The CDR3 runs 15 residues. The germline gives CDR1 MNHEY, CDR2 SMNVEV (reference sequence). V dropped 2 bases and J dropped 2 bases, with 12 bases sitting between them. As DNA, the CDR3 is TGTGCCAGCAGTTTAATTAGCGAGTCACAAGAGACCCAGTACTTC. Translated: CASSLISESQETQYF.

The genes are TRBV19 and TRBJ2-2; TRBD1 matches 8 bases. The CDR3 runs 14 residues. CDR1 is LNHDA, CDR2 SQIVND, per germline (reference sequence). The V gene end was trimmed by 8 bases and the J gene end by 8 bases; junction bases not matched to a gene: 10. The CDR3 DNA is TGTGCCAGTGGGACAGGCCTCGCCGCGGGGGAGCTGTTTTTT. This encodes CASGTGLAAGELFF.

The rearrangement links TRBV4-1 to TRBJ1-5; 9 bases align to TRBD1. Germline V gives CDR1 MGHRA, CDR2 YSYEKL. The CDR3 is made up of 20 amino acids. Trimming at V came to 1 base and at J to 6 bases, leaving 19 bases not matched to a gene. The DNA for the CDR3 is TGCGCCAGCAGCCAAGTGTGGTCCCCAACGGGACAGGGATTAGGTCAGCCCCAGCATTTT. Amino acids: CASSQVWSPTGQGLGQPQHF.

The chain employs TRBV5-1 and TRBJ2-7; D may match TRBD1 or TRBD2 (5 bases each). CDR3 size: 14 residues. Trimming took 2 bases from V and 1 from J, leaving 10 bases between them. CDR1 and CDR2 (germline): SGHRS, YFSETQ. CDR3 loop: CASSFGTASYEQYF. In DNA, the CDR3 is TGCGCCAGCAGCTTCGGGACCGCGTCCTACGAGCAGTACTTC.

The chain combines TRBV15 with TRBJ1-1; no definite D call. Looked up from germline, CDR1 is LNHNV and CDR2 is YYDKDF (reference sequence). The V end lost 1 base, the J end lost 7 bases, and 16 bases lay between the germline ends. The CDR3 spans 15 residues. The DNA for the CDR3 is TGTGCCACCAGCAGAGTGGGTAGTAGGACCCATGAAGCTTTCTTT. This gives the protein CATSRVGSRTHEAFF.

The CDR3 DNA reads as TGTGCCAGCAGCTTACCCGGACTAGCGGAAAACACCGGGGAGCTGTTTTTT. Its translation: CASSLPGLAENTGELFF. The rearrangement links TRBV7-9 to TRBJ2-2, with 10 bases aligning to TRBD2. The V gene's germline CDR1 is SEHNR and CDR2 FQNEAQ (reference sequence). The CDR3 is 17 amino acids. The J segment lost 2 bases and the V segment lost 2 bases, leaving 5 bases of the junction unmatched.

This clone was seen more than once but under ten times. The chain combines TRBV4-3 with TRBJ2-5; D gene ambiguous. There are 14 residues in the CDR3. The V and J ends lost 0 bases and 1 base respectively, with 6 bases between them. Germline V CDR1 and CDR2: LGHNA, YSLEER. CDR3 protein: CASSQDHSQETQYF. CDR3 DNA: TGCGCCAGCAGCCAAGATCACAGCCAAGAGACCCAGTACTTC.

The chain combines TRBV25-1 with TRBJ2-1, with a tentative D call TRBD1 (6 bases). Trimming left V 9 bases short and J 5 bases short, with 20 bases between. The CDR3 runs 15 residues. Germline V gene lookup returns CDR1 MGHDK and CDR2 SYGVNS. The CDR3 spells CARTVGAGVHNEQFF. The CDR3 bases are TGTGCCAGGACCGTCGGGGCAGGGGTTCACAATGAGCAGTTCTTC.

The DNA for the CDR3 is TGTGCCAGCACCTTGAGCCGGGGGGCGCGGACTGAAGCTTTCTTT. Encoded protein: CASTLSRGARTEAFF. The chain couples TRBV6-5 to TRBJ1-1; D is possibly TRBD1 (6 bases). Germline V gene sequence: CDR1 MNHEY, CDR2 SVGAGI. V lost 7 bases, J lost 5 bases, and 20 bases lay in between. The CDR3 is 15 residues long.

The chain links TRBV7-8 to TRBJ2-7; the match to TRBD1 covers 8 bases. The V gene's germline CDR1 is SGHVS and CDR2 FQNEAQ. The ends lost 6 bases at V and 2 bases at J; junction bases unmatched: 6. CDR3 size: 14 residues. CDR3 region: CASSRQGNTYEQYF. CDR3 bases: TGTGCCAGCAGTCGACAGGGGAACACCTACGAGCAGTACTTC.

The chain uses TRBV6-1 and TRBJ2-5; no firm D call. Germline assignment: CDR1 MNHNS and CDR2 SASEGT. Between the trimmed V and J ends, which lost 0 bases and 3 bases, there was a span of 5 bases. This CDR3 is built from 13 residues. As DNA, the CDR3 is TGTGCCAGCAGTGAAGCGAATGAAGAGACCCAGTACTTC. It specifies CASSEANEETQYF.

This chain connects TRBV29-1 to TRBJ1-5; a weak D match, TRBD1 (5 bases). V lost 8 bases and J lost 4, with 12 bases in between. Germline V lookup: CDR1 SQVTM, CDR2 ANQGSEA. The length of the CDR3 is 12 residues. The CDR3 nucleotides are TGCAGCTTTCCAGGGTGTAATCAGCCCCAGCATTTT. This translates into CSFPGCNQPQHF.

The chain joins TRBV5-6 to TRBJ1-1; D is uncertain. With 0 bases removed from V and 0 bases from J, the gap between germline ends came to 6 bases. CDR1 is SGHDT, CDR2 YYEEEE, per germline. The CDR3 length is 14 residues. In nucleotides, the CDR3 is TGTGCCAGCAGCTTGGTTGGGGTGAACACTGAAGCTTTCTTT. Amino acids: CASSLVGVNTEAFF.

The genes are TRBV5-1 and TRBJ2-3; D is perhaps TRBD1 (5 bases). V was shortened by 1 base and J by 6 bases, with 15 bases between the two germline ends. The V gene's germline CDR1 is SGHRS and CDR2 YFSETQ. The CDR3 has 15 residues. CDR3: CASSLMGPTADTQYF. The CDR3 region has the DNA TGCGCCAGCAGCTTGATGGGGCCCACAGCGGATACGCAGTATTTT.

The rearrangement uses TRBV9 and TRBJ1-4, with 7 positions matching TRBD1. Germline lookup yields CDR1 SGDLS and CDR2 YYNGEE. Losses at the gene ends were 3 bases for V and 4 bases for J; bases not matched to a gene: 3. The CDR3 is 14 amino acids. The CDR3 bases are TGTGCCAGCAGCGGGGGACAGATTAATGAAAAACTGTTTTTT. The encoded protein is CASSGGQINEKLFF.

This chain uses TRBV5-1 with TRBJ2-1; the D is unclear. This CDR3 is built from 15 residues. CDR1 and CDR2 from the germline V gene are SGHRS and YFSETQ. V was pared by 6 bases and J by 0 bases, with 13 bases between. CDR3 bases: TGCGCCAGCAAATTCGGACCTAGCTCCTACAATGAGCAGTTCTTC. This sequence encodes CASKFGPSSYNEQFF.

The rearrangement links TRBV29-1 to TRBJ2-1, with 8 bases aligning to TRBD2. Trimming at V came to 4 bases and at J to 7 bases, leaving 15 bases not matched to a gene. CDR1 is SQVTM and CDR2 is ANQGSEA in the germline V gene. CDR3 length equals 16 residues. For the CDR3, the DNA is TGCAGCGTTGCTTCATTAGCGGGGACCCTGGAGAATGAGCAGTTCTTC. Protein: CSVASLAGTLENEQFF.